This T cell receptor beta chain appears in the sequencing data of a study of radiation and T cells in renal cell carcinoma. In the study overall: Nephrectomy followed 15 Gy stereotactic body radiation by 4 weeks.

Overall study results and limits: From baseline, blood top tumor clonotypes peaked at 2 weeks post-radiation.

Specified time point: blood 2 weeks post-SBRT. As to treatment: 15 Gy SBRT to primary tumor, nephrectomy 4 weeks later. After SBRT, blood was collected at 2 and 4 weeks, plus baseline. The patient's renal cell carcinoma had clear cell pathology. Concerning this clone itself: Its antigen is still unknown.

Generated by immunoSEQ multiplex PCR, the TCRdb table keeps only in-frame clones and is missing some. In the table there are under 150,000 clones, more than 80% of which are singletons. Sequencing used blood, obtained from a patient whose treatment included radiotherapy and nephrectomy. The receptor was derived from a woman aged 55-70 years with renal cell carcinoma.

CDR3 nucleotides: TGTGCCAGCAGGGACGGGAATAATTCACCCCTCCACTTT. It encodes CASRDGNNSPLHF. The chain couples TRBV6-1 to TRBJ1-6, with no clear D. The CDR3 sequence is 13 residues long. V was cut by 6 bases and J by 5 bases, with 8 bases left in between. From germline, CDR1 is MNHNS and CDR2 SASEGT.